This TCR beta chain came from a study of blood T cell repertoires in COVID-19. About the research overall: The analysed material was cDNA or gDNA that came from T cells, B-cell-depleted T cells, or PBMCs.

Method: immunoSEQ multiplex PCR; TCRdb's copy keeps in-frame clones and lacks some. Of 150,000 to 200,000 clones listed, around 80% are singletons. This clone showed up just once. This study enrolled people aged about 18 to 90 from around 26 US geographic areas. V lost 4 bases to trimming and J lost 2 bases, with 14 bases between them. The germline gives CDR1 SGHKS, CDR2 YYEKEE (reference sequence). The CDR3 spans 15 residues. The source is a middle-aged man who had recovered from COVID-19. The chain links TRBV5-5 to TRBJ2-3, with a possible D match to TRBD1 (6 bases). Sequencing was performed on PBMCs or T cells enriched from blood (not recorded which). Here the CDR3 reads CASSPVQGTTDTQYF. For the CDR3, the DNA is TGTGCCAGCAGCCCTGTGCAGGGGACCACAGATACGCAGTATTTT.